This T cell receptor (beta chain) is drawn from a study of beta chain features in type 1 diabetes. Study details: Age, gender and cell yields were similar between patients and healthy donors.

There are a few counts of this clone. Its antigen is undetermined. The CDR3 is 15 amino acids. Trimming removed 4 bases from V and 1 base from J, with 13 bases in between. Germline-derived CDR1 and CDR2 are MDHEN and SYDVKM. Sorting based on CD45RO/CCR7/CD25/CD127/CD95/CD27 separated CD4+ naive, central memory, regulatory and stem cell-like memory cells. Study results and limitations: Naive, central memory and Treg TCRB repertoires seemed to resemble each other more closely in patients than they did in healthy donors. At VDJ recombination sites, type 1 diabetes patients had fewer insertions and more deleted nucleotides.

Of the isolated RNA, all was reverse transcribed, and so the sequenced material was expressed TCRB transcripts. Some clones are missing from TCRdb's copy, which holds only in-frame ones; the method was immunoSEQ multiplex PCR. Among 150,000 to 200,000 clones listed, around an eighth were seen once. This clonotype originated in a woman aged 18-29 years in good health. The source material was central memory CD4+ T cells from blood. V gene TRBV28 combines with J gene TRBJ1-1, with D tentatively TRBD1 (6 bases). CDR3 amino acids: CASSSGGGGNTEAFF. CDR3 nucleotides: TGTGCCAGCAGTTCGGGGGGCGGTGGGAACACTGAAGCTTTCTTT.